This T cell receptor beta chain was recovered during a study of cytomegalovirus exposure and HLA in healthy donors. Study results and limitations: An analysis that came later showed most CMV-associated TCR beta chains appearing HLA-restricted.

Concerning this clone: No antigen is known for it.

The CDR3 is made up of 17 amino acids. CDR1 and CDR2 (germline): LGHNA, YNFKEQ. The germline V and J ends were trimmed by 3 bases and 1 base, with 18 bases remaining between them. PCR amplification relied on 60 Vbeta primers (plus 13 Jbeta primers). Here immunoSEQ multiplex PCR was the method, and the copy in TCRdb shows in-frame clones only, minus some. The sample gives roughly 130,000 clones, about 80% of which show up once; 1% to 1.5% is in the top ten. The sequenced material came from PBMCs. This TCR came from a girl between 2 and 10 years old in good health and CMV-seronegative. V is TRBV4-2 and J is TRBJ2-5, with D hard to call. In nucleotides, the CDR3 is TGTGCCAGCAGCCAGGCCGGCGGTAAAGCGCCCCAAGAGACCCAGTACTTC. It encodes CASSQAGGKAPQETQYF.